This T cell receptor (beta chain) was sequenced for a study of technical replicates of blood from four donors. Sequencing used immunoSEQ multiplex PCR; TCRdb keeps in-frame clones, though not all of them. Of roughly 68,000 clones in the sample, roughly nine tenths are singletons; the top ten hold approximately 0.4%. The V end lost 11 bases, the J end lost 5 bases, and 19 bases lay between the germline ends. In germline, CDR1 is SNHLY, CDR2 FYNNEI. The CDR3 runs 14 residues. This clone was observed a handful of times. The clonotype originates from a human donor in good health. Sequencing used T cells isolated from PBMCs. The rearrangement joins TRBV2 to TRBJ2-1; D is possibly TRBD1 (6 bases). The CDR3 region is CAPYRLRTDNEQFF. CDR3 nucleotides: TGTGCCCCCTACCGATTGAGGACAGACAATGAGCAGTTCTTC.